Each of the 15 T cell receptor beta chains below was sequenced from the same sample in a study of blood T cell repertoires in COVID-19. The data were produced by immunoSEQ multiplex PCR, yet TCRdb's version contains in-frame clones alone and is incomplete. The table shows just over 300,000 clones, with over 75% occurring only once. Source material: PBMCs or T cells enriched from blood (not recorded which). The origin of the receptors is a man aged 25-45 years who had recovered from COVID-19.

CDR3 region: CASSNGQGADTDTQYF. CDR3 bases: TGTGCCAGCAGCAACGGACAGGGGGCAGACACAGATACGCAGTATTTT. This chain links TRBV5-4 with TRBJ2-3; 11 nucleotides agree with TRBD1. This CDR3 is built from 16 residues. J was trimmed by 2 bases and V by 4 bases; bases with no gene match: 6. From germline, CDR1 is SGHNT and CDR2 YYREEE (reference sequence).

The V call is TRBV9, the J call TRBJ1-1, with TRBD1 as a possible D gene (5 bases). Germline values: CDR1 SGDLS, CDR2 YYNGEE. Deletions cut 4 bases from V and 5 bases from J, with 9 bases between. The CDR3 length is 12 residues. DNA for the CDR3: TGTGCCAGCAGCCCCCGGGGGACTGAAGCTTTCTTT. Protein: CASSPRGTEAFF.

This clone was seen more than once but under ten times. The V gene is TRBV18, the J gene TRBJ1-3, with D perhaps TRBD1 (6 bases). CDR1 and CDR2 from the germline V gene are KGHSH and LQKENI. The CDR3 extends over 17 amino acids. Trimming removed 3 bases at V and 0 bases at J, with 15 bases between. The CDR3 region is CASSPQTGSTSGNTIYF. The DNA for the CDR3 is TGTGCCAGCTCACCCCAGACAGGTTCCACCTCTGGAAACACCATATATTTT.

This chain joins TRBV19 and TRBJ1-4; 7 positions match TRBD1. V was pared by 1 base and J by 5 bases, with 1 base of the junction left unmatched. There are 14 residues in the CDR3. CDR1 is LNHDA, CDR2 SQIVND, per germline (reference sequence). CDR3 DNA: TGTGCCAGTAGTATAGCAGGGGGGAATGAAAAACTGTTTTTT. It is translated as CASSIAGGNEKLFF.

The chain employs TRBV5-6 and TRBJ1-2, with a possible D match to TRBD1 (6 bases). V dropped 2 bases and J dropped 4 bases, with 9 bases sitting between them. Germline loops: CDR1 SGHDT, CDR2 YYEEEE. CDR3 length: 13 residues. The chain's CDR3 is CASSLGTSYGYTF. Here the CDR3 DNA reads TGTGCCAGCAGCTTAGGGACAAGCTATGGCTACACCTTC.

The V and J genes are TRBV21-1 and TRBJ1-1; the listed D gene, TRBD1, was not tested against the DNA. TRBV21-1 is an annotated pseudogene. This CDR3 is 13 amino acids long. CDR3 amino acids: CASRRGVGTEAFF. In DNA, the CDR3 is TGTGCCAGCAGAAGGGGTGTTGGCACTGAAGCTTTCTTT.

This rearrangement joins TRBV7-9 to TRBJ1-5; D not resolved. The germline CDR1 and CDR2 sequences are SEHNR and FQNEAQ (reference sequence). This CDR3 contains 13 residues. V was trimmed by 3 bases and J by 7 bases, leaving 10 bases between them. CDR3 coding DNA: TGTGCCAGCAGCTTTACCGGCGGGCAGCCCCAGCATTTT. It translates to CASSFTGGQPQHF.

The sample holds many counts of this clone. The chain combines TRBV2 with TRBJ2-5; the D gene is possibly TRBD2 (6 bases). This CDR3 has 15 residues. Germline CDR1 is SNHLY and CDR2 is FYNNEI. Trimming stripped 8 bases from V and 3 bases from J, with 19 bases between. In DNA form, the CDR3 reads TGTGCCAGCCGGGGGAAGCGAGCGTCCGAAGAGACCCAGTACTTC. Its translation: CASRGKRASEETQYF.

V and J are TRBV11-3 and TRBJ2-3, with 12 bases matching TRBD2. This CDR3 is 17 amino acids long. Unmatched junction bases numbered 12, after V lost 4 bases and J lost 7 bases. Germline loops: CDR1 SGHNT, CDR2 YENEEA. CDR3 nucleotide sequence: TGTGCCAGCAGCTCTGGACTAGCGGGGATCCGGAGAAATACGCAGTATTTT. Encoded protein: CASSSGLAGIRRNTQYF.

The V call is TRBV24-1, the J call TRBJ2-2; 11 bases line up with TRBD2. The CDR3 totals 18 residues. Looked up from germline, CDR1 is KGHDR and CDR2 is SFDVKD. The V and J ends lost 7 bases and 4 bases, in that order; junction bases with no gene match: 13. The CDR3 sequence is CATSSTGGLAEPTGELFF. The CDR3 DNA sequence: TGTGCCACCAGCTCGACAGGGGGACTAGCGGAGCCCACCGGGGAGCTGTTTTTT.

CDR3 sequence: CASTKPGFGTGGIGYGYTF. The DNA for the CDR3 is TGTGCCAGTACCAAGCCAGGATTCGGGACAGGGGGCATCGGCTATGGCTACACCTTC. The chain employs TRBV19 and TRBJ1-2; 12 positions match TRBD1. V gave up 7 bases and J gave up 4 bases; unmatched junction bases: 19. Germline values: CDR1 LNHDA, CDR2 SQIVND (reference sequence). The CDR3 contains 19 residues.

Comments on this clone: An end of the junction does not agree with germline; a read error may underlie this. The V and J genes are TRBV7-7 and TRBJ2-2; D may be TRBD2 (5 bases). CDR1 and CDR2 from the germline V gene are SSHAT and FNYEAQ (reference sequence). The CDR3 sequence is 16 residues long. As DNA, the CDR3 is TGTGCTAGCAGCTTAGCTTCGGGGTCGAACACCGGGGAGCTGTTTTTT. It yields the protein CASSLASGSNTGELFF.

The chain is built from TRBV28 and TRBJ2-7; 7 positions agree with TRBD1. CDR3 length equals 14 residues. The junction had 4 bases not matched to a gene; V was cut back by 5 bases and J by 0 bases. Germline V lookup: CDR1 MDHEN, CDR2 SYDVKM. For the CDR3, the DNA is TGTGCCAGCAGTGACAGGGTTATCTCCTACGAGCAGTACTTC. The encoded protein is CASSDRVISYEQYF.

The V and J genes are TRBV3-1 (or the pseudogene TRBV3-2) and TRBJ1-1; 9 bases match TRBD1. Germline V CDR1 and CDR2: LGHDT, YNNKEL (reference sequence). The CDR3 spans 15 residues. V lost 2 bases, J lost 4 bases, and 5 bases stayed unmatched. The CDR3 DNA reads TGTGCCAGCAGCCAAAGGACAGGGGCCAGCACTGAAGCTTTCTTT. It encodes CASSQRTGASTEAFF.

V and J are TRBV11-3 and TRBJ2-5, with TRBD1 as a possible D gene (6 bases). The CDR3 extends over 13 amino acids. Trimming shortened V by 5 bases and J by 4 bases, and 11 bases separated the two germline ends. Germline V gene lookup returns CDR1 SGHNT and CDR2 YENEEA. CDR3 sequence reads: CASSMRGGETQYF. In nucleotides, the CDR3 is TGTGCCAGCAGCATGAGAGGGGGAGAGACCCAGTACTTC.